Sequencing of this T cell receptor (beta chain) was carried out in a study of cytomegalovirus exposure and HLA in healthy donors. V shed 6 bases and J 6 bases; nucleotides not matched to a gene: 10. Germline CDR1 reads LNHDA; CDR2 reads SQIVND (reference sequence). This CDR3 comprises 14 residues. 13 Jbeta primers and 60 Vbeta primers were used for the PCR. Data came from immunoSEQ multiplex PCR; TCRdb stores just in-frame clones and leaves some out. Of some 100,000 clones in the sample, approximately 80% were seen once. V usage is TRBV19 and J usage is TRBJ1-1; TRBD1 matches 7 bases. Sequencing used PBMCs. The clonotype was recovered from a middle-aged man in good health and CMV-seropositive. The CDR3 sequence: CASSTGQRGSEAFF. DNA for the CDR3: TGTGCCAGTAGCACGGGACAGCGAGGGTCTGAAGCTTTCTTT.